The entry that follows covers one T cell receptor beta chain sequence. The target antigen is unknown. TCRdb independently ran MiXCR on the 5' RACE reads; one entry per CDR3 protein. The sample lists a few hundred thousand distinct CDR3 sequences, nearly 10% occurring once. The data were taken from a study of identical twins. Overall study results and limits: Weaker excess twin sharing was seen among beta out-of-frame sequences. Abundant beta clonotypes from cord blood bore fewer insertions; memory repertoires lacked this pattern.

The CDR3 runs 19 residues. After removal of 0 bases from V and 7 bases from J, the junction contained 13 bases not matched to a gene. The sample was also reused in another study, on yellow fever vaccine responses in identical twins.

The J gene is TRBJ2-1, the V gene TRBV23-1; 12 bases line up with TRBD2. TRBV23-1 is identified as an open reading frame with a role that is uncertain. The TCR was taken from a woman younger than 30 in good health. The specimen was PBMCs. CDR3 in amino acids: CASSQSPLRLAGVGNEQFF. CDR3 DNA: TGCGCCAGCAGTCAATCGCCCCTCCGACTAGCGGGAGTGGGGAATGAGCAGTTCTTC.